The 5 T cell receptor beta chains listed next were all sequenced from one sample in a study of T cells after yellow fever vaccination. Each CDR3 protein is one row after TCRdb ran MiXCR on the 5' RACE reads. This table holds some 500,000 distinct CDR3 sequences, roughly 14% found once. This specimen was PBMCs, taken on the day of the yellow fever booster vaccination. The receptors were sampled from a man aged 25 to 40 who received the YFV17D yellow fever vaccine.

This chain links TRBV11-2 with TRBJ2-2; possibly TRBD1 or TRBD2 for D (5 bases each). This CDR3 spans 14 amino acids. Trimming stripped 10 bases from V and 6 bases from J, with 18 bases between. The germline CDR1 and CDR2 sequences are SGHAT and FQNNGV. CDR3 nucleotides: TGTGCCACTAATAAGGGGACCGCGGCCGGGGAGCTGTTTTTT. Translating it yields CATNKGTAAGELFF.

This clonotype was recorded a few times. V and J are TRBV4-3 and TRBJ2-3; D may be TRBD2 (6 bases). Germline loops: CDR1 LGHNA, CDR2 YSLEER. CDR3 length: 15 amino acids. The V end was cut by 0 bases, the J end by 0 bases, with 7 bases between. The CDR3 loop is CASSQDRGSTDTQYF. In DNA, the CDR3 is TGCGCCAGCAGCCAAGATCGGGGGAGCACAGATACGCAGTATTTT.

The rearrangement uses TRBV3-1 and TRBJ1-1, with D unresolved. With 0 bases removed from V and 0 bases from J, the gap between germline ends came to 11 bases. Germline CDR1 is LGHDT and CDR2 is YNNKEL (reference sequence). This CDR3 has 16 amino acids. CDR3 in DNA: TGTGCCAGCAGCCAAGATTTCGTCGGCGTGAACACTGAAGCTTTCTTT. Translated, it gives CASSQDFVGVNTEAFF.

J is TRBJ2-1 and V is TRBV12-3 or TRBV12-4, with a tentative D call TRBD2 (6 bases). The CDR3 contains 15 residues. Trimming took 3 bases from V and 4 from J, leaving 13 bases between them. The CDR3 spells CASSFDSGPYNEQFF. Written as DNA, the CDR3 is TGTGCCAGCAGTTTTGACAGCGGGCCATACAATGAGCAGTTCTTC.

This clonotype was counted only a few times. The chain employs TRBV9 and TRBJ1-3; D gene ambiguous. The germline V and J ends were trimmed by 4 bases and 5 bases, with 10 bases remaining between them. The germline gives CDR1 SGDLS, CDR2 YYNGEE. This CDR3 comprises 13 residues. CDR3 DNA: TGTGCCAGCAGCCCCAGTGAGAGAAACACCATATATTTT. Encoded protein: CASSPSERNTIYF. Full variable domain (outside the CDR3, taken from reference TRBV9 and TRBJ1-3): DSGVTQTPKHLITATGQRVTLRCSPRSGDLSVYWYQQSLDQGLQFLIQYYNGEERAKGNILERFSAQQFPDLHSELNLSSLELGDSALYFCASSPSERNTIYFGEGSWLTVV.